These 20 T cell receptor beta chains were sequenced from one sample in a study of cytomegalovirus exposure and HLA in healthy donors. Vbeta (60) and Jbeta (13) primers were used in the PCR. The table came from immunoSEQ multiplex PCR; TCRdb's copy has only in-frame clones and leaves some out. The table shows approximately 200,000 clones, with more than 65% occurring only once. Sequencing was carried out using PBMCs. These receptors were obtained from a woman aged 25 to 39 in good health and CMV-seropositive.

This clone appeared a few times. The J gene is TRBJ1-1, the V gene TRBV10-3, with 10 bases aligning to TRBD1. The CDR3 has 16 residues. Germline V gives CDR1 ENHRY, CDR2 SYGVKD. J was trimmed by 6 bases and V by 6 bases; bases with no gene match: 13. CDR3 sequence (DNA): TGTGCCATCAGGACCGGGACAGGGGATTTTGGAGCTGAAGCTTTCTTT. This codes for CAIRTGTGDFGAEAFF.

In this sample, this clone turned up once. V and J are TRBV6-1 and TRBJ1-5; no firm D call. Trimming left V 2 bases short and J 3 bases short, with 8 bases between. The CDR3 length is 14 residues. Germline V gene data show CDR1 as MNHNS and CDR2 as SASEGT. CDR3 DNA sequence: TGTGCCAGCAGTGAACCCCAGGACAATCAGCCCCAGCATTTT. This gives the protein CASSEPQDNQPQHF.

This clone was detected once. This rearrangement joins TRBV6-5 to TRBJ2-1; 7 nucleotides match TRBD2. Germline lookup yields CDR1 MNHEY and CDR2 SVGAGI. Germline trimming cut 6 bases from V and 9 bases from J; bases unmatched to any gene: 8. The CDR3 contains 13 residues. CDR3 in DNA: TGTGCCAGCAGACCCAGCGGGGCAAGTGAGCAGTTCTTC. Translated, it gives CASRPSGASEQFF.

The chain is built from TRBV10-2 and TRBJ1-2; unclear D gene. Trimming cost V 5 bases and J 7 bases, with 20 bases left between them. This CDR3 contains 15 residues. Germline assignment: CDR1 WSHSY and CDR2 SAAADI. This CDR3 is CASSLGPPVKGGYTF. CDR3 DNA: TGCGCCAGCAGTCTGGGCCCCCCGGTCAAAGGTGGCTACACCTTC.

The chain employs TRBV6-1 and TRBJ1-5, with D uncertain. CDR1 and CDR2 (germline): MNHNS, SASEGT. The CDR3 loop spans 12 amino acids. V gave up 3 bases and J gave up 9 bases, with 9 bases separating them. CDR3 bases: TGTGCCAGCAGTGATTGGGCTCTGCCCCAGCATTTT. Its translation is CASSDWALPQHF.

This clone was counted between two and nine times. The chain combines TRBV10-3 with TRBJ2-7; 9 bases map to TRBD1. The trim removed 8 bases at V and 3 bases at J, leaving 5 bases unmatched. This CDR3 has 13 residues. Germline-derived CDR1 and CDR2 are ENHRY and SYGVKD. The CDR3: CAIAGTGNYEQYF. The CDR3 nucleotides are TGTGCCATCGCCGGGACAGGGAACTACGAGCAGTACTTC.

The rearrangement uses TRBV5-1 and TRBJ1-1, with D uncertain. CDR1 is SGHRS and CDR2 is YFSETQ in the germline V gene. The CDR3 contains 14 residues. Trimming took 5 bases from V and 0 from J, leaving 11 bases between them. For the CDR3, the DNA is TGCGCCAGCAGATCCGACTTAATGAACACTGAAGCTTTCTTT. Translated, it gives CASRSDLMNTEAFF.

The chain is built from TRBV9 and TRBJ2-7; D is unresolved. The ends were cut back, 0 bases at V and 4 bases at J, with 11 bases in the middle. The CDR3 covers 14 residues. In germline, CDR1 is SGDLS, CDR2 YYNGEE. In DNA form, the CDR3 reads TGTGCCAGCAGCGTAGACAGCAGATATTACGAGCAGTACTTC. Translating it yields CASSVDSRYYEQYF.

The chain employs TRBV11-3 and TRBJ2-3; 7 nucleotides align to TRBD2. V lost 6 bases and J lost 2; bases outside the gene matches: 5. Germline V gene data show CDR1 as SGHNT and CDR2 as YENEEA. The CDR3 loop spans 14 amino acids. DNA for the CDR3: TGTGCCAGCAGTCTAGCGGCGTCCACAGATACGCAGTATTTT. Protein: CASSLAASTDTQYF.

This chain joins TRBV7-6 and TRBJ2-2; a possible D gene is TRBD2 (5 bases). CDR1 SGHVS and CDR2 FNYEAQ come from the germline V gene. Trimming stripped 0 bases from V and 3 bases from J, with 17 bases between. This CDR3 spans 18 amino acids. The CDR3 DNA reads TGTGCCAGCAGCTTAGCCCGGGGAAAACCACCCCACACCGGGGAGCTGTTTTTT. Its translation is CASSLARGKPPHTGELFF.

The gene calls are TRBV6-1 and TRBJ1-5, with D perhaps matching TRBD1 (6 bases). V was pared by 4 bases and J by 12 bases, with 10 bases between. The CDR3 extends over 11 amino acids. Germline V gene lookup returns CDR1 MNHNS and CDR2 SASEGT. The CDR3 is CASSGTGIQHF. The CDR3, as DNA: TGTGCCAGCAGTGGCACAGGGATCCAGCATTTT.

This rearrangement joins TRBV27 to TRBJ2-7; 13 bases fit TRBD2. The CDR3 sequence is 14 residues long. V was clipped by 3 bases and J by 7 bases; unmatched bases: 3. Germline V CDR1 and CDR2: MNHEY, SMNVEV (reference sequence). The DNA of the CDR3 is TGTGCCAGCAGTTTGGGACTAGCGGGATGGGAGCAGTACTTC. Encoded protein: CASSLGLAGWEQYF.

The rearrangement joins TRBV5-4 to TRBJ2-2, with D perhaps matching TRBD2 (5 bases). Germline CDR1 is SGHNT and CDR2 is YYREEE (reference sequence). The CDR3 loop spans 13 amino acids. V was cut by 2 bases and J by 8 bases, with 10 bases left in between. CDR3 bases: TGTGCCAGCAGCTTCCGGGGTGCGGGGGAGCTGTTTTTT. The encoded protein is CASSFRGAGELFF.

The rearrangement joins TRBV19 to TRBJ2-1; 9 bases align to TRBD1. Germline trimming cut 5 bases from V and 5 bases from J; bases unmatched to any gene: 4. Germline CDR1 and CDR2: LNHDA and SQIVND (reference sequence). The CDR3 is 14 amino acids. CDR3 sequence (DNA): TGTGCCAGTAGTGATGGGGACAGGGACAATGAGCAGTTCTTC. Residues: CASSDGDRDNEQFF.

The DNA of the CDR3 is TGTGCCAGTAGTATTCAGCGGGGACTCACAGATACGCAGTATTTT. This gives the protein CASSIQRGLTDTQYF. The gene calls are TRBV19 and TRBJ2-3, with 7 bases lining up with TRBD2. The CDR3 runs 15 residues. V shed 3 bases and J 2 bases; nucleotides not matched to a gene: 5. CDR1 and CDR2 from the germline V gene are LNHDA and SQIVND (reference sequence). Drawing the rest from reference TRBV19 and TRBJ2-3, the complete variable domain is DGGITQSPKYLFRKEGQNVTLSCEQNLNHDAMYWYRQDPGQGLRLIYYSQIVNDFQKGDIAEGYSVSREKKESFPLTVTSAQKNPTAFYLCASSIQRGLTDTQYFGPGTRLTVL.

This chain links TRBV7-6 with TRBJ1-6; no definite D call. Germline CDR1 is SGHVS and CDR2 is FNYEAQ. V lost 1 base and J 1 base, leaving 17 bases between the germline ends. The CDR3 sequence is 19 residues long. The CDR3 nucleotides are TGTGCCAGCAGCTTAGGAGGACTTCGATCGAGTTCCTATAATTCACCCCTCCACTTT. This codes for CASSLGGLRSSSYNSPLHF.

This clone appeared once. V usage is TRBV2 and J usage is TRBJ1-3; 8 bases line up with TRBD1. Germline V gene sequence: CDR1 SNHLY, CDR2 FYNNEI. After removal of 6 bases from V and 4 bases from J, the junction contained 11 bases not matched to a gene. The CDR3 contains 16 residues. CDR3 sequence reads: CASRGQGFISGNTIYF. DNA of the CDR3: TGTGCCAGCAGAGGACAGGGTTTTATTTCCGGAAACACCATATATTTT.

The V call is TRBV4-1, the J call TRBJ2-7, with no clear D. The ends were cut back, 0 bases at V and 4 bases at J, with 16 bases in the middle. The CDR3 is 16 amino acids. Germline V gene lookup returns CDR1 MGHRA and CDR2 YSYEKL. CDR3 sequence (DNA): TGCGCCAGCAGCCAAGACGCAGGCATCGGTGCTTACGAGCAGTACTTC. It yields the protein CASSQDAGIGAYEQYF.

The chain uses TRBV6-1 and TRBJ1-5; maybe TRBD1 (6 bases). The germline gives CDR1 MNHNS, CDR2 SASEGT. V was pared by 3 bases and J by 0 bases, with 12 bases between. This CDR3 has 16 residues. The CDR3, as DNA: TGTGCCAGCAGTGAGGGGGACAACTATAGCAATCAGCCCCAGCATTTT. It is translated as CASSEGDNYSNQPQHF.

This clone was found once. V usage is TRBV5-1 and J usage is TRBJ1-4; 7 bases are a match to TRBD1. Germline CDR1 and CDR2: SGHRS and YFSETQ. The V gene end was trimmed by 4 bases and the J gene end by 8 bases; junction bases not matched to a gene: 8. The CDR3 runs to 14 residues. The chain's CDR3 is CASSLTGAGEKLFF. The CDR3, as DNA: TGCGCCAGCAGCCTCACAGGGGCCGGCGAAAAACTGTTTTTT.